This T cell receptor beta chain was obtained from a study of Graves' ophthalmopathy and Graves' hyperthyroidism. Findings and caveats of the study: In blood appeared most of the expanded thyroid clonotypes whose frequency exceeded 0.001.

This clonotype was detected many times. Its antigen is not identified. CDR1 is SGHVS and CDR2 is FQNEAQ in the germline V gene. This CDR3 spans 16 amino acids. Trimming pared 1 base from V and 0 bases from J, leaving 12 bases between. Ophthalmopathy in the donors was of moderate-to-severe activity, with CAS ≥3, NOSPECS ≥4 and duration under 3 months. The PBMC fraction was derived from more than 8 ml of fresh peripheral blood. The study amplified TCR beta CDR3 regions using RNA transcripts. Investigators did first-round RT-PCR with HTBI primers, then second-round multiplex PCR. One entry per CDR3 protein results from TCRdb running MiXCR on the multiplex PCR reads. This sample has 650,000 to 900,000 distinct CDR3 sequences, with around 40% found just once.

The sequence derives from an adult man with Graves' ophthalmopathy. The chain joins TRBV7-8 to TRBJ1-2; D unresolved. The material sequenced was peripheral blood. The CDR3 nucleotides are TGTGCCAGCAGCTTAGAAGCCTTCAAGGCTAACTATGGCTACACCTTC. It is translated as CASSLEAFKANYGYTF.